Presented here are 3 T cell receptor beta chains from one specimen sequenced in a study of cytomegalovirus exposure and HLA in healthy donors. Both 60 Vbeta primers and 13 Jbeta primers went into the PCR. Here immunoSEQ multiplex PCR was the method, and the copy in TCRdb shows in-frame clones only, minus some. The sample yields about 150,000 clones, 60% to 80% seen once. Sequenced: PBMCs. The receptors stem from a man aged 30 to 45 in good health and CMV-seronegative.

This clone was picked up a small number of times. The V and J genes are TRBV5-1 and TRBJ1-1; D is unresolved. The germline gives CDR1 SGHRS, CDR2 YFSETQ. CDR3 length: 12 amino acids. V dropped 5 bases and J dropped 4 bases, with 9 bases sitting between them. This CDR3 reads CASRAFSTEAFF. The CDR3 coding sequence is TGCGCCAGCAGAGCATTTAGCACTGAAGCTTTCTTT.

The CDR3 DNA reads TGCGCCAGCAGCTTGGACGGACAATCCTCTGGAAACACCATATATTTT. Translated, it gives CASSLDGQSSGNTIYF. V usage is TRBV5-1 and J usage is TRBJ1-3; D might be TRBD1 (5 bases). The CDR3 spans 16 residues. Trimming shortened V by 0 bases and J by 0 bases, and 10 bases separated the two germline ends. CDR1 is SGHRS and CDR2 is YFSETQ in the germline V gene.

This chain joins TRBV5-6 and TRBJ2-5; 9 bases match TRBD2. This CDR3 is built from 15 residues. Germline CDR1 reads SGHDT; CDR2 reads YYEEEE. Unmatched junction bases numbered 9, after V lost 4 bases and J lost 5 bases. The DNA of the CDR3 is TGTGCCAGCAGCGAGGCGCTAGCGGGATTGGAGACCCAGTACTTC. Translated: CASSEALAGLETQYF.